What follows is one TCR beta chain and its context. The data belong to a study of blood T cell repertoires in COVID-19. Across the study: Donors in the United States, Italy and Spain gave samples during acute or convalescent COVID-19. Nucleic acid was either cDNA or gDNA, and it came from T cells, B-cell-depleted T cells, or PBMCs.

Original processing notes: The authors estimated nucleated cell counts from reference gene primer amplification. The protocol was immunoSEQ multiplex PCR, while the TCRdb copy is restricted to in-frame clones and leaves out a portion. V, J and clone size reflect that table, while D and trimming were determined from the DNA. The repertoire holds 100,000 to 150,000 clones, more than 75% seen once, with roughly 3.9% in the top ten. Trimming pared 2 bases from V and 4 bases from J, leaving 5 bases between. Germline loops: CDR1 MNHEY, CDR2 SVGEGT. The length of the CDR3 is 12 residues. The clonotype was recovered from a man aged 55-75 years with acute or convalescent COVID-19. Sequenced input: peripheral blood. The chain has TRBV6-2 or TRBV6-3 and TRBJ1-2; no definite D call. This chain's CDR3 is CASSYGSYGYTF. In DNA, the CDR3 is TGTGCCAGCAGTTACGGCAGCTATGGCTACACCTTC.